The 11 T cell receptor beta chains reported below all come from one sample, sequenced in a study of shared clonotypes between healthy human individuals. Sequenced by immunoSEQ multiplex PCR; TCRdb stores in-frame clones only, minus some. The sample records approximately 480,000 clones, 60% to 80% being singletons. Sequencing was performed on PBMCs. These receptors originate from a middle-aged woman in good health. Some clones in this sample may be carry-over from other donors' samples.

The chain uses TRBV18 and TRBJ2-7; 11 bases line up with TRBD2. After removal of 3 bases from V and 2 bases from J, the junction contained 6 bases not matched to a gene. The CDR3 contains 16 residues. The V gene's germline CDR1 is KGHSH and CDR2 LQKENI. The CDR3 reads CASSPRTSGYTYEQYF. CDR3 in DNA: TGTGCCAGCTCACCCAGGACTAGCGGGTATACCTACGAGCAGTACTTC.

The chain couples TRBV14 to TRBJ1-1; D unclear. V was clipped by 9 bases and J by 5 bases, with 13 bases between them. The CDR3 is 12 residues long. Germline V gene data show CDR1 as SGHDN and CDR2 as FVKESK. The CDR3 region is CAREEGSTEAFF. The CDR3 nucleotides are TGTGCCAGGGAGGAGGGATCAACTGAAGCTTTCTTT.

The CDR3 reads CASSGPGTGGNIQYF. The CDR3 region has the DNA TGTGCCAGCAGCGGGCCGGGGACAGGAGGGAACATTCAGTACTTC. The chain combines TRBV9 with TRBJ2-4; TRBD1 matches 8 bases. The CDR3 has 15 residues. V was pared by 3 bases and J by 7 bases, with 9 bases of the junction left unmatched. The germline CDR1 and CDR2 sequences are SGDLS and YYNGEE.

This rearrangement joins TRBV10-1 to TRBJ2-3; D may be TRBD2 (5 bases). Germline V gene sequence: CDR1 WNHNN, CDR2 SYGVQD (reference sequence). Trimming shortened V by 0 bases and J by 5 bases, and 6 bases separated the two germline ends. The CDR3 totals 13 residues. The CDR3 reads CASSESGRDTQYF. The CDR3 DNA reads TGCGCCAGCAGTGAGTCGGGGAGAGATACGCAGTATTTT.

In its sample, this clone was seen a few times. The chain carries TRBV28 and TRBJ1-1; possible D gene TRBD1, 6 bases. Germline lookup yields CDR1 MDHEN and CDR2 SYDVKM. CDR3 length: 13 amino acids. The V end lost 6 bases, the J end lost 7 bases, and 15 bases lay between the germline ends. CDR3: CASRATTGYEAFF. The CDR3 DNA sequence: TGTGCCAGCAGAGCAACGACAGGCTATGAAGCTTTCTTT.

V is TRBV7-9 and J is TRBJ2-1, with D possibly matching TRBD2 (6 bases). This CDR3 has 14 amino acids. V was clipped by 2 bases and J by 9 bases, with 14 bases between them. Germline V gene data show CDR1 as SEHNR and CDR2 as FQNEAQ (reference sequence). CDR3 sequence (DNA): TGTGCCAGCAGCTTAACCTCCGCGGGATTTGAGCAGTTCTTC. The encoded protein is CASSLTSAGFEQFF.

The chain is built from TRBV5-6 and TRBJ2-7; TRBD2 agrees at 9 bases. With 2 bases clipped from V and 0 bases from J, the junction kept 3 bases outside the gene matches. The CDR3 consists of 15 residues. Germline V gene lookup returns CDR1 SGHDT and CDR2 YYEEEE. The CDR3 here is CASSLSGRYSYEQYF. CDR3 DNA: TGTGCCAGCAGCTTAAGCGGGAGGTACTCCTACGAGCAGTACTTC. Full variable domain (remainder filled in from reference TRBV5-6 and TRBJ2-7): DAGVTQSPTHLIKTRGQQVTLRCSPKSGHDTVSWYQQALGQGPQFIFQYYEEEERQRGNFPDRFSGHQFPNYSSELNVNALLLGDSALYLCASSLSGRYSYEQYFGPGTRLTVT.

This chain connects TRBV5-1 to TRBJ2-1; 10 bases map to TRBD2. Germline values: CDR1 SGHRS, CDR2 YFSETQ. The CDR3 consists of 17 residues. Trimming at V came to 1 base and at J to 3 bases, leaving 7 bases not matched to a gene. The CDR3 loop reads CASSLFLAGVGYNEQFF. CDR3 DNA: TGCGCCAGCAGCTTGTTCCTAGCGGGAGTTGGCTACAATGAGCAGTTCTTC.

In its sample, this clone was seen once. The rearrangement uses TRBV15 and TRBJ2-5, with 9 bases fitting TRBD2. With V trimmed by 3 bases and J by 5 bases, 7 bases remained unmatched. This CDR3 spans 15 amino acids. The germline gives CDR1 LNHNV, CDR2 YYDKDF (reference sequence). In DNA, the CDR3 is TGTGCCACCAGCAGGGGGGGGACTAGCCGGGAGACCCAGTACTTC. It is translated as CATSRGGTSRETQYF.

The V gene is TRBV28, the J gene TRBJ1-2; D may be TRBD1 (6 bases). Trimming stripped 2 bases from V and 4 bases from J, with 20 bases between. CDR3 size: 17 residues. Germline CDR1 and CDR2: MDHEN and SYDVKM. The CDR3 sequence is CASSLRTAGRGTYGYTF. The DNA for the CDR3 is TGTGCCAGCAGTTTACGGACCGCGGGCAGGGGCACCTATGGCTACACCTTC.

The gene calls are TRBV10-3 and TRBJ1-3; no firm D call. This CDR3 region has 16 residues. Germline CDR1 ENHRY, CDR2 SYGVKD. V was shortened by 0 bases and J by 0 bases, with 9 bases between the two germline ends. CDR3 DNA: TGTGCCATCAGTGAGTCCCTCCATACCTCTGGAAACACCATATATTTT. This codes for CAISESLHTSGNTIYF.